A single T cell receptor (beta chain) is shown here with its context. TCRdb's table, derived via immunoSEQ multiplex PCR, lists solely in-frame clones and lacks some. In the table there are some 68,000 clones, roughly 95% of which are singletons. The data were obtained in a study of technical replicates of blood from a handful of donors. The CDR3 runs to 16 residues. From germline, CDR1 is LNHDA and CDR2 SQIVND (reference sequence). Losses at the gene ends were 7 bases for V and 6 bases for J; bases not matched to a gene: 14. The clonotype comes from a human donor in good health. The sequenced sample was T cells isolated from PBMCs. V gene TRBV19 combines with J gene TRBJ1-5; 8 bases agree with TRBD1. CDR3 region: CASTEMDRVPSQPQHF. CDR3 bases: TGTGCCAGTACAGAAATGGACAGGGTGCCCAGTCAGCCCCAGCATTTT.